These 29 T cell receptor beta chains were all obtained from the same sample, sequenced in a study of T cells after yellow fever vaccination. TCRdb analysed the 5' RACE reads with MiXCR anew, one entry per CDR3 protein. Of more than 300,000 distinct CDR3 sequences listed, 9.5% to 12% were seen once; the top ten hold about 3%. This material consisted of CD4+ T cells sorted from PBMCs, taken 45 days after the yellow fever booster vaccination. These receptors were collected from a man in his late teens or twenties who received the YFV17D yellow fever vaccine.

The V gene is TRBV7-9, the J gene TRBJ2-4; 8 bases map to TRBD1. Germline V CDR1 and CDR2: SEHNR, FQNEAQ (reference sequence). This CDR3 spans 14 amino acids. The ends lost 4 bases at V and 2 bases at J; junction bases unmatched: 1. CDR3 in DNA: TGTGCCAGCAGCTACAGGGGGTCCAAAAACATTCAGTACTTC. This sequence encodes CASSYRGSKNIQYF.

This clonotype was detected only a few times. At one end the junction does not follow the germline gene, possibly because of a read error. The V and J genes are TRBV27 and TRBJ2-5, with 10 bases that match TRBD2. CDR1 is MNHEY, CDR2 SMNVEV, per germline (reference sequence). The CDR3 is made up of 14 amino acids. This CDR3 is CASNLAGGGKTQYF. The CDR3 DNA reads as TGTGCCAGCAATTTAGCGGGGGGCGGCAAGACCCAGTACTTC.

The V gene is TRBV6-2 or TRBV6-3, the J gene TRBJ2-5; D possibly corresponds to TRBD2 (6 bases). V shed 2 bases and J shed 5 bases, with 15 bases lying between them. The CDR3 loop spans 15 amino acids. Germline assignment: CDR1 MNHEY and CDR2 SVGEGT. CDR3 nucleotides: TGTGCCAGCAGTTACCCTTGGCGGGGCCCTGAGACCCAGTACTTC. It is translated as CASSYPWRGPETQYF.

The chain recombines TRBV4-3 with TRBJ1-2; D gene ambiguous. Looked up from germline, CDR1 is LGHNA and CDR2 is YSLEER. This CDR3 contains 13 residues. Trimming cost V 2 bases and J 7 bases, with 11 bases left between them. DNA of the CDR3: TGCGCCAGCAGCCAATCCCCGAGGACTGGCTACACCTTC. Its translation: CASSQSPRTGYTF.

The rearrangement links TRBV12-3 or TRBV12-4 to TRBJ1-3; no firm D call. There are 16 residues in the CDR3. The V end lost 6 bases, the J end lost 3 bases, and 18 bases lay between the germline ends. The CDR3 nucleotides read TGTGCCAGCAGGCCGATGATACAAAGTGGTGGAAACACCATATATTTT. Translating it yields CASRPMIQSGGNTIYF.

The chain links TRBV18 to TRBJ2-7, with D perhaps given as TRBD1 or TRBD2 (5 bases each). Trimming removed 2 bases at V and 4 bases at J, with 15 bases between. This CDR3 comprises 15 residues. Germline assignment: CDR1 KGHSH and CDR2 LQKENI. This chain's CDR3 is CASSPGTSAVYEQYV. In DNA form, the CDR3 reads TGTGCCAGCTCACCAGGGACGTCGGCCGTTTACGAGCAGTACGTC.

The chain has TRBV3-1 and TRBJ1-1, with D possibly TRBD1 on 5 matching bases. The CDR3 consists of 14 residues. Trimming cost V 2 bases and J 11 bases, with 18 bases left between them. CDR1 and CDR2 (germline): LGHDT, YNNKEL (reference sequence). CDR3 DNA: TGTGCCAGCAGCCAACTACCCACGGGGGGTCGGGCTTTCTTT. Protein: CASSQLPTGGRAFF.

The rearrangement links TRBV5-5 to TRBJ2-3; the D is unclear. Between the trimmed V and J ends, which lost 3 bases and 4 bases, there was a span of 9 bases. Germline CDR1 is SGHKS and CDR2 is YYEKEE (reference sequence). The CDR3 spans 13 residues. CDR3 bases: TGTGCCAGCAGCTCCTCGACCCCAGATACGCAGTATTTT. Its protein product is CASSSSTPDTQYF.

The rearrangement joins TRBV20-1 to TRBJ1-1; D not certain. V dropped 0 bases and J dropped 5 bases, with 7 bases sitting between them. This CDR3 contains 12 residues. Germline V gene lookup returns CDR1 DFQATT and CDR2 SNEGSKA (reference sequence). CDR3 nucleotide sequence: TGCAGTGCTAGAGAGGTCGGGACTGAAGCTTTCTTT. Amino acid sequence: CSAREVGTEAFF.

This chain joins TRBV7-3 and TRBJ2-3; TRBD2 aligns across 11 bases. The CDR3 runs to 17 residues. The ends lost 2 bases at V and 6 bases at J; junction bases unmatched: 10. In germline, CDR1 is SGHTA, CDR2 FQGTGA. The CDR3 DNA follows: TGTGCCAGCAGCTTACTCCCCCTAGCGGGGGGCGGGGATACGCAGTATTTT. Translating gives CASSLLPLAGGGDTQYF.

This chain joins TRBV18 and TRBJ2-7; TRBD2 matches 7 bases. CDR3 length: 13 amino acids. Germline V CDR1 and CDR2: KGHSH, LQKENI. V trimming: 3 bases; J trimming: 7 bases; junction bases outside the gene matches: 6. CDR3 sequence reads: CASSPGGAGEQYV. The CDR3, as DNA: TGTGCCAGCTCACCGGGAGGGGCCGGGGAGCAGTACGTC.

This chain connects TRBV7-2 to TRBJ2-3; D possibly matches TRBD1 or TRBD2 (5 bases each). With 5 bases removed from V and 8 bases from J, the gap between germline ends came to 11 bases. Germline CDR1 is SGHTA and CDR2 is FQGNSA. The CDR3 covers 12 residues. CDR3 nucleotide sequence: TGTGCCAGCAGCGCTACGGGGCCTACGCAGTATTTT. This gives the protein CASSATGPTQYF.

The V call is TRBV9, the J call TRBJ1-1; no reliable D call. Germline V gives CDR1 SGDLS, CDR2 YYNGEE. Trimming left V 3 bases short and J 6 bases short, with 12 bases between. CDR3 size: 13 residues. DNA of the CDR3: TGTGCCAGCAGCGCCGGACTTCTGCCTGAAGCTTTCTTT. Its protein is CASSAGLLPEAFF.

The DNA of the CDR3 is TGCGCCAGCAGTGGACAGACAGATACGCAGTATTTT. It codes for CASSGQTDTQYF. This chain links TRBV10-1 with TRBJ2-3; possible D gene TRBD1, 5 bases. This CDR3 contains 12 residues. V was shortened by 4 bases and J by 3 bases, with 5 bases between the two germline ends. Germline CDR1 WNHNN, CDR2 SYGVQD (reference sequence).

The V gene is TRBV4-3, the J gene TRBJ2-5; D uncertain. With 1 base removed from V and 0 bases from J, the gap between germline ends came to 6 bases. The CDR3 is 14 residues long. Germline V gives CDR1 LGHNA, CDR2 YSLEER. CDR3 loop: CASSQVGYQETQYF. The CDR3 DNA reads TGCGCCAGCAGCCAAGTTGGCTACCAAGAGACCCAGTACTTC.

The chain links TRBV6-2 or TRBV6-3 to TRBJ1-5, with D perhaps matching TRBD1 (5 bases). V was clipped by 4 bases and J by 1 base, with 20 bases between them. The CDR3 length is 18 residues. Germline assignment: CDR1 MNHEY and CDR2 SVGEGT. As DNA, the CDR3 is TGTGCCAGCAGTTCGGGACTCCTTGCCCAGACCAGCAATCAGCCCCAGCATTTT. Its protein is CASSSGLLAQTSNQPQHF.

This clonotype was picked up a small number of times. This chain uses TRBV3-1 with TRBJ2-3, with TRBD1 as a possible D gene (5 bases). Germline lookup yields CDR1 LGHDT and CDR2 YNNKEL (reference sequence). V gave up 4 bases and J gave up 2 bases, with 16 bases separating them. The CDR3 is 16 residues long. The CDR3 bases are TGTGCCAGCAGCCCATGGACACCAGGAGACACAGATACGCAGTATTTT. Translating gives CASSPWTPGDTDTQYF.

The chain combines TRBV4-1 with TRBJ2-7, with 8 bases that match TRBD1. The J segment lost 0 bases and the V segment lost 5 bases, leaving 3 bases of the junction unmatched. From germline, CDR1 is MGHRA and CDR2 YSYEKL. The CDR3 sequence is 14 residues long. CDR3 in amino acids: CASSRQGPSYEQYF. The CDR3 nucleotides are TGCGCCAGCAGCAGACAGGGGCCCTCCTACGAGCAGTACTTC.

The CDR3 DNA follows: TGCGCCAGCAGCTTATTAGGAATTTCAGATACGCAGTATTTT. As protein: CASSLLGISDTQYF. The chain combines TRBV5-1 with TRBJ2-3, with D hard to call. CDR3 length equals 14 residues. Germline CDR1 reads SGHRS; CDR2 reads YFSETQ. The germline V and J ends were trimmed by 2 bases and 4 bases, with 11 bases remaining between them.

The table lists this clonotype with many counts. The genes are TRBV12-3 or TRBV12-4 and TRBJ1-6; tentatively, D is TRBD1 (6 bases). The CDR3 has 14 amino acids. V was trimmed by 3 bases and J by 7 bases, leaving 10 bases between them. The CDR3 nucleotides are TGTGCCAGCAGTTTTCAGGGGCCCAATTCACCCCTCCACTTT. Translated: CASSFQGPNSPLHF.

In its sample, this clonotype was seen many times. The V and J genes are TRBV7-2 and TRBJ2-3; 7 positions match TRBD2. This CDR3 comprises 14 residues. Trimming took 0 bases from V and 6 from J; bases not matched to a gene: 3. Germline V gene lookup returns CDR1 SGHTA and CDR2 FQGNSA. The CDR3 is CASSLASGVDTQYF. The CDR3 DNA reads as TGTGCCAGCAGCTTAGCCAGCGGGGTGGATACGCAGTATTTT.

This clonotype came up many times. The chain links TRBV29-1 to TRBJ2-5; D gene ambiguous. Trimming removed 4 bases at V and 9 bases at J, with 12 bases between. This CDR3 spans 11 amino acids. The germline CDR1 and CDR2 sequences are SQVTM and ANQGSEA. As DNA, the CDR3 is TGCAGCGTTGTTCCGGGTAAGGCCCAGTACTTC. It encodes CSVVPGKAQYF.

This clonotype was recorded a few times. The chain carries TRBV30 and TRBJ1-1, with D tentatively TRBD1 (6 bases). From germline, CDR1 is GTSNPN and CDR2 SVGIG (reference sequence). V was pared by 5 bases and J by 2 bases, with 18 bases between. This CDR3 region has 15 residues. The CDR3 here is CAWGGTRWSNTEAFF. In nucleotides, the CDR3 is TGTGCCTGGGGGGGGACACGTTGGAGCAACACTGAAGCTTTCTTT.

This clonotype was found a few times. The V and J genes are TRBV6-5 and TRBJ2-7, with D tentatively TRBD1 or TRBD2 (5 bases each). The V end lost 4 bases, the J end lost 7 bases, and 17 bases lay between the germline ends. CDR1 is MNHEY and CDR2 is SVGAGI in the germline V gene. The CDR3 sequence is 14 residues long. The CDR3 sequence is CASSSTTGPLEQYV. CDR3 DNA: TGTGCCAGCAGTTCGACTACAGGCCCCTTAGAGCAGTACGTC.

This chain links TRBV20-1 with TRBJ1-5; D uncertain. Germline V gives CDR1 DFQATT, CDR2 SNEGSKA (reference sequence). The CDR3 sequence is 14 residues long. V gave up 2 bases and J gave up 3 bases, with 11 bases separating them. CDR3 sequence: CSARTEIYNQPQHF. The CDR3 DNA follows: TGCAGTGCTAGAACAGAGATCTACAATCAGCCCCAGCATTTT.

The table lists this clonotype with many counts. This rearrangement joins TRBV7-9 to TRBJ1-5; D is unresolved. Germline assignment: CDR1 SEHNR and CDR2 FQNEAQ (reference sequence). The CDR3 has 12 amino acids. The V end lost 1 base, the J end lost 6 bases, and 4 bases lay between the germline ends. The DNA for the CDR3 is TGTGCCAGCAGCTTAGAGGGTCAGCCCCAGCATTTT. Residues: CASSLEGQPQHF.

This clonotype was detected ten times or more. The chain is built from TRBV5-1 and TRBJ1-6; the D is unclear. The CDR3 has 17 residues. Trimming shortened V by 4 bases and J by 3 bases, and 17 bases separated the two germline ends. Germline lookup yields CDR1 SGHRS and CDR2 YFSETQ. CDR3 bases: TGCGCCAGCAGCACCAACCCAGGAAGCCACTATAATTCACCCCTCCACTTT. Protein sequence: CASSTNPGSHYNSPLHF. The full variable domain, completed using reference TRBV5-1 and TRBJ1-6, is KAGVTQTPRYLIKTRGQQVTLSCSPISGHRSVSWYQQTPGQGLQFLFEYFSETQRNKGNFPGRFSGRQFSNSRSEMNVSTLELGDSALYLCASSTNPGSHYNSPLHFGNGTRLTVT.

This chain connects TRBV28 to TRBJ1-6; D remains ambiguous. Germline CDR1 and CDR2: MDHEN and SYDVKM. CDR3 length equals 15 residues. The ends were cut back, 1 base at V and 7 bases at J, with 11 bases in the middle. The CDR3 region is CASSLSGPSNSPLHF. CDR3 DNA sequence: TGTGCCAGCAGTTTATCTGGGCCTTCGAATTCACCCCTCCACTTT.

This clonotype has only a few counts. This chain links TRBV4-3 with TRBJ1-2; the match to TRBD1 covers 8 bases. Looked up from germline, CDR1 is LGHNA and CDR2 is YSLEER. With V trimmed by 0 bases and J by 4 bases, 7 bases remained unmatched. This CDR3 comprises 16 residues. CDR3 protein: CASSQEFRGTGYGYTF. The CDR3 DNA reads as TGCGCCAGCAGCCAAGAGTTTCGGGGGACAGGCTATGGCTACACCTTC.